This TCR beta chain was sequenced for a study of Ad26.COV2.S vaccination and SARS-CoV-2 variants. Data came from immunoSEQ multiplex PCR; TCRdb stores just in-frame clones and leaves some out. The sample holds 150,000 to 200,000 clones, roughly 89% seen once. Remarks on this clone: The antigen is undetermined.

Findings and caveats of the study: Higher spike-specific TCR breadth was found in vaccine recipients than in placebo recipients. Reportedly, after vaccination the spike-specific CD8+ and CD4+ T cell responses displayed substantial breadth. There was a possibility that the TCR breadth and depth analyses underestimated total T cell responses. For non-spike TCRs, breadth in vaccine recipients resembled that in placebo recipients.

V gave up 5 bases and J gave up 2 bases, with 13 bases separating them. The CDR3 loop spans 15 amino acids. Germline-derived CDR1 and CDR2 are SEHNR and FQNEAQ (reference sequence). This rearrangement joins TRBV7-9 to TRBJ1-5; tentatively, D is TRBD1 (5 bases). The sequences come from peripheral blood, collected after recovery from COVID-19. The TCR comes from a human donor who had recovered from COVID-19. This CDR3 reads CASSLQGSGNQPQHF. The CDR3 DNA is TGTGCCAGCAGCCTCCAGGGTTCGGGCAATCAGCCCCAGCATTTT.